This TCR beta chain appears in the sequencing data of a study of blood T cell repertoires in COVID-19. Study-level information: The United States, Italy and Spain were the sources of the acute and convalescent COVID-19 samples. Sources were T cells, B-cell-depleted T cells, or PBMCs; the material itself was cDNA or gDNA.

Germline loops: CDR1 SGHTA, CDR2 FQGNSA. The CDR3 is 16 residues long. Trimming pared 5 bases from V and 2 bases from J, leaving 17 bases between. Authors' methods: Estimation of nucleated cell counts was performed using reference gene primer amplification. TCRdb's copy holds only in-frame clones and misses some; the assay was immunoSEQ multiplex PCR. The DNA was the basis for D and trimming; V, J and clone size are from that table. Of 25,000 to 35,000 clones in the sample, approximately 80% were seen once. Source material: peripheral blood. V gene TRBV7-2 combines with J gene TRBJ2-3; D is unclear. This receptor was identified in an elderly woman with acute or convalescent COVID-19. Here the CDR3 reads CASSLYSLSPTDTQYF. The CDR3 DNA sequence: TGTGCCAGCAGCCTTTATAGTCTCTCTCCCACAGATACGCAGTATTTT.